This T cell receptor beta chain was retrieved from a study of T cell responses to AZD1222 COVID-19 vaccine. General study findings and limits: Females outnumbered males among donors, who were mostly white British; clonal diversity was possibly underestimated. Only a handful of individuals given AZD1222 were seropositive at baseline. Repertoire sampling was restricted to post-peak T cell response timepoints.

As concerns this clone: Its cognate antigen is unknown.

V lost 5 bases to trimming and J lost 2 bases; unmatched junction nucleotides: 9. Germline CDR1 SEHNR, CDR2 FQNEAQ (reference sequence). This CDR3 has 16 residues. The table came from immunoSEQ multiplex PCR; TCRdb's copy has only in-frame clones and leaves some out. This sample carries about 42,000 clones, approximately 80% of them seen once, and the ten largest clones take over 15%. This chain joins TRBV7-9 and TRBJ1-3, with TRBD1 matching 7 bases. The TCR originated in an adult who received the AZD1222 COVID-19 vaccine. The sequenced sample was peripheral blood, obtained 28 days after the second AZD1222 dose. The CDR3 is CASSHYADRTGNTIYF. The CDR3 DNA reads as TGTGCCAGCAGCCATTACGCGGACAGGACTGGAAACACCATATATTTT.